These 7 T cell receptor beta chains share one sample of origin, sequenced in a study of T-cell memory formation after mild COVID-19. TCRdb independently ran MiXCR on the 5' RACE reads; one entry per CDR3 protein. Counted here are 250,000 or so distinct CDR3 sequences, about a sixth occurring once; the ten biggest clones make up about 21%. The source material was PBMCs or a T cell subset sorted from them (not recorded which). The origin of the receptors is a young man who had mild COVID-19 (a few samples of this study predate the infection). Cell type and time point are not known.

The chain recombines TRBV6-5 with TRBJ1-2; no clear D. There are 14 residues in the CDR3. Looked up from germline, CDR1 is MNHEY and CDR2 is SVGAGI. V lost 0 bases and J lost 3, with 8 bases in between. The DNA for the CDR3 is TGTGCCAGCAGTTACTCCGACCAGTACTATGGCTACACCTTC. Its protein is CASSYSDQYYGYTF.

The rearrangement uses TRBV28 and TRBJ2-6; D possibly corresponds to TRBD1 (5 bases). There are 16 residues in the CDR3. The germline V gene encodes CDR1 MDHEN and CDR2 SYDVKM. V lost 7 bases, J lost 4 bases, and 17 bases lay in between. The CDR3 protein is CASTPDWGTGANVLTF. Here the CDR3 DNA reads TGTGCCAGCACCCCTGACTGGGGCACCGGGGCCAACGTCCTGACTTTC.

This clonotype was found a few times. The V gene is TRBV6-6, the J gene TRBJ2-5, with no clear D. Per germline, CDR1 MNHNY and CDR2 SVGAGI (reference sequence). The CDR3 contains 12 residues. Trimming took off 2 bases at V and 4 bases at J, with 5 bases between the two ends. The CDR3 loop reads CASSYIAETQYF. For the CDR3, the DNA is TGTGCCAGCAGTTACATCGCAGAGACCCAGTACTTC.

Only a few counts were recorded for this clonotype. V gene TRBV6-6 combines with J gene TRBJ1-6; 7 bases line up with TRBD1. CDR3 length: 16 amino acids. V shed 6 bases and J 7 bases; nucleotides not matched to a gene: 12. CDR1 MNHNY and CDR2 SVGAGI come from the germline V gene (reference sequence). Here the CDR3 reads CASSPRATGDNSPLHF. The DNA of the CDR3 is TGTGCCAGCAGCCCGAGGGCAACAGGGGACAATTCACCCCTCCACTTT.

A few counts support this clonotype. V and J are TRBV24-1 and TRBJ2-3, with 8 bases identical to TRBD2. CDR3 length: 16 amino acids. Unmatched junction bases numbered 8, after V lost 2 bases and J lost 5 bases. The germline V gene encodes CDR1 KGHDR and CDR2 SFDVKD. CDR3 nucleotide sequence: TGTGCCACCAGTGATTCGGGGGGGGGATTCAGAGATACGCAGTATTTT. Protein: CATSDSGGGFRDTQYF.

This clonotype has more than one count but fewer than ten. The chain carries TRBV4-1 and TRBJ1-5; D is perhaps TRBD1 (5 bases). CDR3 length: 15 residues. The V end was cut by 0 bases, the J end by 5 bases, with 11 bases between. Germline CDR1 is MGHRA and CDR2 is YSYEKL. CDR3 amino acids: CASSQEVQGYQPQHF. For the CDR3, the DNA is TGCGCCAGCAGCCAAGAGGTCCAGGGCTATCAGCCCCAGCATTTT.

The CDR3 bases are TGCAGTGCTAGAGGGGACGTGGGGACCCAGTACTTC. Its protein product is CSARGDVGTQYF. This chain connects TRBV20-1 to TRBJ2-5, with D possibly being TRBD1 or TRBD2 (5 bases each). V lost 1 base, J lost 7 bases, and 10 bases lay in between. The CDR3 covers 12 residues. Germline lookup yields CDR1 DFQATT and CDR2 SNEGSKA (reference sequence).